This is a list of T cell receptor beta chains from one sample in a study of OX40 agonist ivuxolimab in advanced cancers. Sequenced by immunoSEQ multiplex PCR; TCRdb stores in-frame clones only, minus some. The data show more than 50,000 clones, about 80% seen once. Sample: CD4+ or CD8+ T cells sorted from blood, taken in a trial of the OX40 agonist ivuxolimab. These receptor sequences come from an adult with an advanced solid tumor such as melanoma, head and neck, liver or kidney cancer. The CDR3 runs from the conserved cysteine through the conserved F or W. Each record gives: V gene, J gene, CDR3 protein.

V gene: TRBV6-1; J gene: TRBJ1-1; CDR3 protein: CASRRRGNMNTEAFF
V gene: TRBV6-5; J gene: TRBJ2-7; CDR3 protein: CASSRGTEYEQYF
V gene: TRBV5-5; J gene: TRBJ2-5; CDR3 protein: CASSLQASGGRETQYF
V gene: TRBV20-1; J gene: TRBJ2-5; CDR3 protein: CSAYQETQYF
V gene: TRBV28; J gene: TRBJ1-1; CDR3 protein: CASTLPQGNTEAFF
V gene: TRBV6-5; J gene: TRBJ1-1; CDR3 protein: CASSYETDNTEAFF
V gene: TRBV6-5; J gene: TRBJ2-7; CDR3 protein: CASSYTGTLYEQYF
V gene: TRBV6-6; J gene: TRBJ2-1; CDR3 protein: CASSSEGLRSNEQFF
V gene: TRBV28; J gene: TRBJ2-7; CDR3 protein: CASSREGQAYF
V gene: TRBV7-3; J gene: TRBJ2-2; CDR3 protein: CASSRKASGSNTGELFF
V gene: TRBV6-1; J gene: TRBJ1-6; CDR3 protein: CASEGTGGSPLHF
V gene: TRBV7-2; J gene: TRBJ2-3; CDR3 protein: CASSSLTGFSSTDTQYF
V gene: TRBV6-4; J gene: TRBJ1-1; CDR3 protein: CASSVRANTEAFF
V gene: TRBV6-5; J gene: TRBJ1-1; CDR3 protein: CASSRGGFTEAFF
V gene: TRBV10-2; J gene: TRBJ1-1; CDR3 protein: CASRKDGNSEAFF
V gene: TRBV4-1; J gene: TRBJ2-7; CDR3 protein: CASSQDGGHEQYF
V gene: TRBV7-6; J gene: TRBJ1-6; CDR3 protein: CASSLYDRGLSPLHF
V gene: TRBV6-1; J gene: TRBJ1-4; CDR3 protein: CASSEGLANEKLFF
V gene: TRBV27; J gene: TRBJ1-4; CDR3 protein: CASRPFPTGNPNEKLFF
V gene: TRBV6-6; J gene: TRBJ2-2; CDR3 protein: CASSNTGTGELFF
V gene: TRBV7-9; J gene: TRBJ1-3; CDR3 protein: CASSFGSTGNTIYF
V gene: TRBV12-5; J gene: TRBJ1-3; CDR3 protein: CASGLGGSYSGNTIYF
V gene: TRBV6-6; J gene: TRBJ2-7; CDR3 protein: CASSYSRTGYYEQYF
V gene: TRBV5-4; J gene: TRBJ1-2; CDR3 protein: CASSLEVGGRGYTF